This entry lists 7 T cell receptor beta chains sequenced from one sample in a study of T cell repertoires in cytomegalovirus infection. MiXCR, run by TCRdb on the reads, gives a single entry per CDR3 protein. There are almost 550,000 distinct CDR3 sequences in the sample; 16% occur only once, and about 24% lies in the top ten. Sequencing input: CD8+ T cells from PBMCs. Receptors originate from a human donor in good health (CMV status not recorded). Some clones in this sample may be carry-over from other donors' samples.

Remarks on this clonotype: The conserved phenylalanine or tryptophan normally closing the CDR3 is absent here, so this likely arose from a read error. The chain links TRBV7-4 to TRBJ2-7, with D possibly TRBD2 on 6 matching bases. The germline CDR1 and CDR2 sequences are SGHVT and SQSDAQ. Trimming removed 5 bases at V and 1 base at J, with 9 bases between. The CDR3 has 13 amino acids. The CDR3 reads CASSPGTSYEQYL. CDR3 sequence (DNA): TGTGCCAGCAGCCCCGGGACTTCCTACGAGCAGTACTTA.

The chain links TRBV11-3 to TRBJ2-1; no firm D call. V was clipped by 4 bases and J by 0 bases, with 13 bases between them. Germline CDR1 reads SGHNT; CDR2 reads YENEEA. This CDR3 has 16 amino acids. The CDR3 spells CASSYKDGFSYNEQFF. The CDR3 coding sequence is TGTGCCAGCAGCTACAAGGACGGGTTCTCCTACAATGAGCAGTTCTTC.

The chain carries TRBV9 and TRBJ2-2; no clear D. The CDR3 sequence is 15 residues long. V lost 3 bases and J lost 0, with 9 bases in between. CDR1 SGDLS and CDR2 YYNGEE come from the germline V gene. For the CDR3, the DNA is TGTGCCAGCAGCGCGGCAGGCTCGAACACCGGGGAGCTGTTTTTT. It encodes CASSAAGSNTGELFF.

This chain links TRBV4-1 with TRBJ1-5, with D hard to call. CDR1 and CDR2 from the germline V gene are MGHRA and YSYEKL. The CDR3 runs to 14 residues. Trimming pared 4 bases from V and 3 bases from J, leaving 10 bases between. CDR3 bases: TGCGCCAGCAGCCGACGTGAGTCCAATCAGCCCCAGCATTTT. Its protein is CASSRRESNQPQHF.

CDR3 sequence reads: CASTLGSGGRTDTQYF. The CDR3 nucleotides are TGTGCCAGCACATTGGGAAGCGGGGGCCGCACAGATACGCAGTATTTT. This rearrangement joins TRBV9 to TRBJ2-3; TRBD2 matches 8 bases. Trimming took 6 bases from V and 1 from J; bases not matched to a gene: 10. The CDR3 covers 16 residues. The germline V gene encodes CDR1 SGDLS and CDR2 YYNGEE.

The chain combines TRBV5-1 with TRBJ2-7; 7 bases map to TRBD1. The germline V gene has CDR1 SGHRS and CDR2 YFSETQ. The J segment lost 8 bases and the V segment lost 0 bases, leaving 8 bases of the junction unmatched. This CDR3 comprises 14 residues. The CDR3 spells CASSLEGATSKQYF. The DNA for the CDR3 is TGCGCCAGCAGCTTGGAGGGGGCGACCTCGAAGCAGTACTTC. The full variable domain, rest sourced from reference TRBV5-1 and TRBJ2-7, is KAGVTQTPRYLIKTRGQQVTLSCSPISGHRSVSWYQQTPGQGLQFLFEYFSETQRNKGNFPGRFSGRQFSNSRSEMNVSTLELGDSALYLCASSLEGATSKQYFGPGTRLTVT.

The V gene is TRBV28, the J gene TRBJ2-7; 10 bases map to TRBD2. V shed 6 bases, J shed 7 bases, and the junction held 9 bases outside the gene matches. This CDR3 is built from 14 residues. Germline CDR1 reads MDHEN; CDR2 reads SYDVKM. The chain's CDR3 is CASSLTGLAPEQYF. CDR3 DNA sequence: TGTGCCAGCAGCCTGACGGGACTAGCGCCAGAGCAGTACTTC.